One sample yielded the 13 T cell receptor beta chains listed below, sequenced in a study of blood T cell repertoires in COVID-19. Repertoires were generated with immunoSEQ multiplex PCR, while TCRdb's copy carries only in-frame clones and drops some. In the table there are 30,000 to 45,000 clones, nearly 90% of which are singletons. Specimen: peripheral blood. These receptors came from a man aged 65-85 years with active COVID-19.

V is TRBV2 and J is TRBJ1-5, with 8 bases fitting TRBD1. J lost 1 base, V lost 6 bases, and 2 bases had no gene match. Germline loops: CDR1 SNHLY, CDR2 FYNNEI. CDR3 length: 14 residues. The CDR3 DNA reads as TGTGCCAGCAGCAGGACAGGGAGCAATCAGCCCCAGCATTTT. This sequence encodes CASSRTGSNQPQHF.

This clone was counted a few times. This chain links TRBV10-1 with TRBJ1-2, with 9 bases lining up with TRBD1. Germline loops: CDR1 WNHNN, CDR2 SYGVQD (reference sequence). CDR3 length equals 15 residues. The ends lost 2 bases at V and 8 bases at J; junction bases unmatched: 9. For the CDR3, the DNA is TGCGCCAGCAGTGAGATTAAGGACAGGGGCTCCGGCTACACCTTC. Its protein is CASSEIKDRGSGYTF.

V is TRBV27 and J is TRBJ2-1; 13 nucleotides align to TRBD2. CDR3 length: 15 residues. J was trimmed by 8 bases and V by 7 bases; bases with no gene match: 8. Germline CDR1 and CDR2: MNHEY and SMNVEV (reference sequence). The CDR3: CASTSGLAGLDEQFF. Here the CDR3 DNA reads TGTGCCAGCACCTCGGGACTAGCGGGATTGGATGAGCAGTTCTTC.

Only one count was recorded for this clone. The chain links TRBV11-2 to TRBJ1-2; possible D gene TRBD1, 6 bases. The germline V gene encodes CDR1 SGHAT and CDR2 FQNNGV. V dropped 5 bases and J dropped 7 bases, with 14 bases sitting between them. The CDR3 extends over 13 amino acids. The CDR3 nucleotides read TGTGCCAGCAGCGAACAGGGTTTTGTTGGCTACACCTTC. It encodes CASSEQGFVGYTF.

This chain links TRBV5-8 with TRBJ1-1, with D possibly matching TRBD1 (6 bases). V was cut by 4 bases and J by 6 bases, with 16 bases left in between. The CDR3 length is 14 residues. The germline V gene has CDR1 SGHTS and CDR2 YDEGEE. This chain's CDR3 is CASSRGQSIAEAFF. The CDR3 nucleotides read TGTGCCAGCAGCCGAGGACAGAGCATCGCTGAAGCTTTCTTT.

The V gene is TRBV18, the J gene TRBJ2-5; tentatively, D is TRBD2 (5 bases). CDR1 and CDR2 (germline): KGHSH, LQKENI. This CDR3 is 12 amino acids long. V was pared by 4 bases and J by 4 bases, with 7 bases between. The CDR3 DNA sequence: TGTGCCAGCTCACGCGGAGGAGAGACCCAGTACTTC. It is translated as CASSRGGETQYF.

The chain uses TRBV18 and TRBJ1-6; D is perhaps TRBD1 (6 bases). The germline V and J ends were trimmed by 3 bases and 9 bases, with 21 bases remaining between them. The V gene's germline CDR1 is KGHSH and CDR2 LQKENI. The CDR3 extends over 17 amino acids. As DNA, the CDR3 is TGTGCCAGCTCACCGATAGGACAGCGGAGTGGGGGTTCACCCCTCCACTTT. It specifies CASSPIGQRSGGSPLHF.

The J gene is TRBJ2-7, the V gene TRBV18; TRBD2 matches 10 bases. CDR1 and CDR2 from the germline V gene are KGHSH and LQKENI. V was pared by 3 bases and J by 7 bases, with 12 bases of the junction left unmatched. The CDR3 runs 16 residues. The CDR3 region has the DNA TGTGCCAGCTCACCTATCCCCAGCGGGAGGGCTGGGGAGCAGTACTTC. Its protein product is CASSPIPSGRAGEQYF.

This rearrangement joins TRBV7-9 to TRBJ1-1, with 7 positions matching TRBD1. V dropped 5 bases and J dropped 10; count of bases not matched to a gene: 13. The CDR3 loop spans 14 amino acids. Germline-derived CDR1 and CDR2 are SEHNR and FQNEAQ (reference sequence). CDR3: CASSPRQGSGGAFF. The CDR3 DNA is TGTGCCAGCAGCCCACGACAGGGTTCCGGGGGAGCTTTCTTT.

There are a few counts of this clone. This CDR3 reads CASSRVNSPLHF. CDR3 bases: TGTGCCAGCTCCCGGGTGAATTCACCCCTCCACTTT. V usage is TRBV6-5 and J usage is TRBJ1-6; the D is unclear. CDR1 and CDR2 (germline): MNHEY, SVGAGI. V was clipped by 8 bases and J by 7 bases, with 9 bases between them. The CDR3 loop spans 12 amino acids.

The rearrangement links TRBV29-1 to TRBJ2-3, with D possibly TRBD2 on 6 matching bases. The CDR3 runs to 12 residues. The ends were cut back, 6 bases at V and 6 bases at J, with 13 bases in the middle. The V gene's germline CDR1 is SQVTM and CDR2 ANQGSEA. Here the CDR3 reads CSVSRDSDTQYF. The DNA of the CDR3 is TGCAGCGTAAGCCGGGACTCGGATACGCAGTATTTT.

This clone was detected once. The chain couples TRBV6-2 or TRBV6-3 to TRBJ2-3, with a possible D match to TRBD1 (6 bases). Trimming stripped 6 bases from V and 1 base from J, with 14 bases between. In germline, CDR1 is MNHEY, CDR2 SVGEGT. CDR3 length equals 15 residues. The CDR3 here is CASSHRSGGTDTQYF. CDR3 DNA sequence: TGTGCCAGCAGCCACCGTTCAGGGGGCACAGATACGCAGTATTTT.

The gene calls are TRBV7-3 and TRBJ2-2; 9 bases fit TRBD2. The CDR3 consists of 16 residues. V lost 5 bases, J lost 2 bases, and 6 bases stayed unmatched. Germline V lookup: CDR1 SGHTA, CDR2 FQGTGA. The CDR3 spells CASSTLAGINTGELFF. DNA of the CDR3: TGTGCCAGCAGCACCCTAGCGGGGATAAACACCGGGGAGCTGTTTTTT.